The rows below give T cell receptor beta chains drawn from one sample of a study of blood T cell repertoires in COVID-19. The table came from immunoSEQ multiplex PCR; TCRdb's copy has only in-frame clones and leaves some out. The data contain about 300,000 clones, more than 85% of them singletons. Sequences were obtained from peripheral blood. These receptors came from a woman in her 30s with COVID-19, enrolled during active disease. Both conserved end residues are part of each CDR3. The D gene is left open where the match is weak. Clone size is shown for a subset of rows, as once, few, many or a class of expanded clone.

J gene,D gene,clone size,V gene,CDR3 DNA,CDR3 protein
TRBJ1-4,-,-,TRBV5-4,TGTGCCAGCAGCTCCAACCCGGGTCCTACGTCGGGTGAAAAACTGTTTTTT,CASSSNPGPTSGEKLFF
TRBJ2-3,-,-,TRBV27,TGTGCCAGCCGGCCCGGGACATCACGTTCAGATACGCAGTATTTT,CASRPGTSRSDTQYF
TRBJ2-1,TRBD1,-,TRBV7-8,TGTGCCAGCATCCAAAAGGGACAGGGGGCGGTAAGGGAGCAGTTCTTC,CASIQKGQGAVREQFF
TRBJ1-3,-,-,TRBV6-5,TGTGCCAGCAAGGGGGGAAACACCATATATTTT,CASKGGNTIYF
TRBJ1-5,TRBD1,few,TRBV5-1,TGCGCCAGCAGCTCGACAGGGTTGGATCAGCCCCAGCATTTT,CASSSTGLDQPQHF
TRBJ1-2,TRBD1,-,TRBV3-1/TRBV3-2,TGTGCCAGCACCACTACCCGGGACAGGGGAAGATCCTATGGCTACACCTTC,CASTTTRDRGRSYGYTF
TRBJ2-3,TRBD1,-,TRBV19,TGTGCCAGTATGAGACAGGGATTCACAGATACGCAGTATTTT,CASMRQGFTDTQYF
TRBJ1-4,-,-,TRBV2,TGTGCCAGCAGTGAAGCGCGCCTGGGGCTAAATGAAAAACTGTTTTTT,CASSEARLGLNEKLFF
TRBJ1-3,TRBD1,-,TRBV19,TGTGCCAGTAGACCATGGACAGGGGGCTCTGGAAACACCATATATTTT,CASRPWTGGSGNTIYF
TRBJ1-2,-,-,TRBV29-1,TGCAGCGTTGCCGGAGGGAGGGGCTACACCTTC,CSVAGGRGYTF
TRBJ1-1,-,-,TRBV4-1,TGCGCCAGCAGCCAAGAGGGGGGGAACACTGAAGCTTTCTTT,CASSQEGGNTEAFF
TRBJ2-1,TRBD1,-,TRBV29-1,TGCAGCGTTGAAGGGGGACAGACCTACAATGAGCAGTTCTTC,CSVEGGQTYNEQFF
TRBJ1-2,-,-,TRBV27,TGTGCCAGCAGTTTCGGGGGGCTAAACTATGGCTACACCTTC,CASSFGGLNYGYTF
TRBJ1-2,TRBD1,-,TRBV28,TGTGCCAGCGGTAGCAGGGGGCAAGGCTACACCTTC,CASGSRGQGYTF
TRBJ2-7,TRBD2,-,TRBV28,TGTGCCAGCACTAGCGGGAGGTCCTACGAGCAGTACTTC,CASTSGRSYEQYF
TRBJ2-5,TRBD1,-,TRBV29-1,TGCAGCGTTGCCCAGGGACAGGCCCGGGAGACCCAGTACTTC,CSVAQGQARETQYF
TRBJ1-2,-,-,TRBV30,TGTGCCTGGAGTGCGGACTATGGCTACACCTTC,CAWSADYGYTF
TRBJ1-2,TRBD1,once,TRBV10-1,TGCGCCAGCAGTGAGAAGGGGGCATATGGCTACACCTTC,CASSEKGAYGYTF
TRBJ2-7,-,-,TRBV6-2/TRBV6-3,TGTGCCAGCAGTTACTCATCCTTAACCTACGAGCAGTACTTC,CASSYSSLTYEQYF
TRBJ2-3,-,-,TRBV28,TGTGCCAGCAGTGGGCAGGGCACAGATACGCAGTATTTT,CASSGQGTDTQYF
TRBJ1-6,-,-,TRBV27,TGTGCCAGCAGTTCCTACTCTCTACCCAATTCACCCCTCCACTTT,CASSSYSLPNSPLHF
TRBJ2-1,TRBD2,-,TRBV5-1,TGCGCCAGCAGCTCAGGACTAGCGGGGGTTCTGTACAATGAGCAGTTCTTC,CASSSGLAGVLYNEQFF
TRBJ1-5,-,-,TRBV2,TGTGCCAGCCAGCAGGTACGAAATCAGCCCCAGCATTTT,CASQQVRNQPQHF